The clone carrying this T cell receptor (beta chain) was found many times. Its specificity is not known. The data are from a study of regulatory T cells in long-lasting Graves disease. Study summary: The antithyroid drugs taken by newly diagnosed Graves' patients had been used for under 3 months. Overall study findings and caveats: Persistent disease preferred TRBV28, TRBJ1-2 and TRBJ2-5; new disease, TRBV20-1 and TRBJ2-1.

TCR beta libraries were built with iRepertoire HTBI primers and Arm-PCR of CDR3 regions. From the multiplex PCR reads, TCRdb called clonotypes with MiXCR, one entry per CDR3 protein. The table includes a few hundred thousand distinct CDR3 sequences, approximately 15% detected once. V lost 1 base to trimming and J lost 5 bases, with 14 bases between them. Germline V lookup: CDR1 PRHDT, CDR2 FYEKMQ (reference sequence). The CDR3 has 15 amino acids. Stated time point: newly diagnosed GD, antithyroid drugs for less than 3 months. TCR sequences were obtained from RNA taken from PBMCs. These data also formed part of another study, on T cells in Graves' hyperthyroidism and ophthalmopathy. Per that study: During a first-round RT-PCR of the TCR CDR3, the HTBI primer set was used.

The sequence was collected from a woman aged 45 to 65 with Graves disease. The sample in question was peripheral blood mononuclear cells (PBMCs), obtained at new diagnosis, from a patient treated with antithyroid drugs. This chain links TRBV13 with TRBJ2-5; D is possibly TRBD2 (6 bases). The DNA for the CDR3 is TGTGCCAGCAGCTTAGTCGGGGGAATGTGGGAGACCCAGTACTTC. This gives the protein CASSLVGGMWETQYF. The full variable domain, with the rest looked up from reference TRBV13 and TRBJ2-5, is AAGVIQSPRHLIKEKRETATLKCYPIPRHDTVYWYQQGPGQDPQFLISFYEKMQSDKGSIPDRFSAQQFSDYHSELNMSSLELGDSALYFCASSLVGGMWETQYFGPGTRLLVL.